Listed below are T cell receptor beta chains from one sample, sequenced in a study of shared clonotypes between healthy human individuals. Only in-frame clones appear in the TCRdb table, and some are missing; sequencing was by immunoSEQ multiplex PCR. The sample gives 1,100,000 or so clones, approximately 80% of which show up once; 0.52% is in the top ten. The source material was memory CD4+ T cells from PBMCs. The receptors shown here come from a man younger than 30 in good health. Some clones in this sample may be carry-over from other donors' samples. Both conserved end residues are part of each CDR3. A D gene is named only where the DNA matches it firmly. Size is omitted from some rows. Given values are once, few, many or a class for expanded clones.

CASSLIGATGETQYF	.	TRBV28	.	TRBJ2-5
CASSLGRGPETQYF	.	TRBV7-8	TRBD1	TRBJ2-5
CASSPDRVVTDTQYF	.	TRBV28	TRBD1	TRBJ2-3
CASSQGLADTTDTQYF	.	TRBV5-1	TRBD2	TRBJ2-3
CSAAPNQPQHF	.	TRBV20-1	.	TRBJ1-5
CASREGLIYEQYF	.	TRBV28	TRBD2	TRBJ2-7
CASRATGRNYEQYF	.	TRBV6-1	.	TRBJ2-7
CASSVRDRVGKNIQYF	.	TRBV19	TRBD1	TRBJ2-4
CASSVSGTTHEQYF	.	TRBV9	.	TRBJ2-7
CASSPQDTNYNEQFF	.	TRBV6-6	.	TRBJ2-1
CASSPGGLAHEQYF	.	TRBV5-1	.	TRBJ2-7
CAISESLYRQSSGNTIYF	.	TRBV10-3	.	TRBJ1-3
CASSLAGVNIQYF	.	TRBV7-3	TRBD2	TRBJ2-4
CASSYDQGRYYGYTF	once	TRBV6-6	.	TRBJ1-2
CASSLGGFGLAGSYEQYF	.	TRBV7-2	TRBD2	TRBJ2-7
CASSSRPPSTDTQYF	few	TRBV7-2	.	TRBJ2-3
CASSFSGRAGEQFF	.	TRBV6-5	TRBD2	TRBJ2-1
CASSDRVVSGRAFYEQYF	.	TRBV6-4	TRBD2	TRBJ2-7
CASSASPSGTEAFF	.	TRBV11-2	.	TRBJ1-1
CASSLTGTGYTF	.	TRBV5-6	.	TRBJ1-2
CATSFGRGWTDTQYF	.	TRBV28	.	TRBJ2-3
CASSFAGLSYEQYF	.	TRBV27	TRBD2	TRBJ2-7
CASRSPSYEQYF	.	TRBV28	.	TRBJ2-7
CASSLIRTSTDTQYF	.	TRBV5-1	.	TRBJ2-3